What follows is one T cell receptor (beta chain) and its context. The V and J ends lost 3 bases and 2 bases respectively, with 7 bases between them. The CDR3 totals 13 residues. Germline loops: CDR1 KGHSH, CDR2 LQKENI. All patients were mismatch repair deficient, assessed by either PCR or immunohistochemistry. The sample comes from a study of PD-1 blockade in mismatch repair-deficient tumors. Across the study: All were previously treated, progressing patients with about a dozen mismatch repair-deficient cancer types.

Generated by immunoSEQ multiplex PCR, the TCRdb table keeps only in-frame clones and is missing some. The table shows 100,000 to 150,000 clones, with 86% occurring only once. The source of this sequence is an adult with mismatch repair-deficient cancer. The chain has TRBV18 and TRBJ1-1; D unclear. Sequenced here: peripheral blood, sampled 44 weeks after starting pembrolizumab. The CDR3: CASSPSANTEAFF. CDR3 DNA sequence: TGTGCCAGCTCACCTTCGGCAAACACTGAAGCTTTCTTT.